Presented here are 28 T cell receptor beta chains from one specimen sequenced in a study of cytomegalovirus exposure and HLA in healthy donors (dated by TCRdb to 2015 to 2018). To prepare the library, the immunoSEQ multiplex PCR assay was applied. For the multiplex PCR, a mixture combining 60 forward primers for TCR Vbeta segments and 13 reverse primers for TCR Jbeta segments was used. The clones in this table, taken by TCRdb from immuneACCESS, are in-frame only. Not every clone is retained; where verified, under half of the shortfall comes from an unresolved V gene, and the cause of the rest is unknown. The sample contains 150,000 to 200,000 clones, about 86% of them found a single time. The top ten clones comprise over 2% of the sample. The sequencing input was PBMCs. Every receptor here comes from a woman in her 30s in good health and CMV-seronegative.

V gene TRBV2 combines with J gene TRBJ2-5; the D gene is possibly TRBD2 (5 bases). The ends were cut back, 1 base at V and 6 bases at J, with 15 bases in the middle. This CDR3 has 15 amino acids. Germline lookup yields CDR1 SNHLY and CDR2 FYNNEI. For the CDR3, the DNA is TGTGCCAGCAGTGAAGGGTCGGGGATTGTCAAGACCCAGTACTTC. It specifies CASSEGSGIVKTQYF.

The chain employs TRBV28 and TRBJ2-1; 7 bases line up with TRBD2. The CDR3 sequence is 15 residues long. The V gene's germline CDR1 is MDHEN and CDR2 SYDVKM. V was clipped by 7 bases and J by 4 bases; unmatched bases: 10. The CDR3, as DNA: TGTGCCAGCACAATCGGTGGGGGGGGTTACAATGAGCAGTTCTTC. It codes for CASTIGGGGYNEQFF.

The V gene is TRBV7-9, the J gene TRBJ1-2, with TRBD1 identical over 9 bases. The V gene's germline CDR1 is SEHNR and CDR2 FQNEAQ (reference sequence). CDR3 size: 15 residues. V lost 1 base, J lost 1 base, and 1 base stayed unmatched. For the CDR3, the DNA is TGTGCCAGCAGCTTAGGGACAGGGGATAACTATGGCTACACCTTC. Its translation is CASSLGTGDNYGYTF. Full variable domain (rest looked up from reference TRBV7-9 and TRBJ1-2): DTGVSQNPRHKITKRGQNVTFRCDPISEHNRLYWYRQTLGQGPEFLTYFQNEAQLEKSRLLSDRFSAERPKGSFSTLEIQRTEQGDSAMYLCASSLGTGDNYGYTFGSGTRLTVV.

The table lists this clone with a few counts. The chain combines TRBV5-4 with TRBJ2-3; 8 positions agree with TRBD1. The ends lost 4 bases at V and 1 base at J; junction bases unmatched: 8. This CDR3 is built from 16 residues. The germline V gene encodes CDR1 SGHNT and CDR2 YYREEE (reference sequence). The CDR3 DNA is TGTGCCAGCAGCACCAAGACAGGGGATCGCACAGATACGCAGTATTTT. Translating gives CASSTKTGDRTDTQYF.

The V and J genes are TRBV7-2 and TRBJ1-5; 9 positions match TRBD1. Per germline, CDR1 SGHTA and CDR2 FQGNSA. Trimming took 5 bases from V and 4 from J; bases not matched to a gene: 6. This CDR3 has 15 residues. The CDR3 DNA reads TGTGCCAGCAGCAATCGGACAGGGGTGAATCAGCCCCAGCATTTT. It is translated as CASSNRTGVNQPQHF.

This chain joins TRBV7-8 and TRBJ1-4; TRBD1 matches 10 bases. V was pared by 1 base and J by 7 bases, with 6 bases of the junction left unmatched. Looked up from germline, CDR1 is SGHVS and CDR2 is FQNEAQ. This CDR3 region has 16 residues. The CDR3 spells CASSLEDRQGAEKLFF. The CDR3 nucleotides read TGTGCCAGCAGCTTAGAAGATCGACAGGGGGCTGAAAAACTGTTTTTT.

The V and J genes are TRBV19 and TRBJ2-7, with 7 bases that match TRBD2. V shed 9 bases and J 6 bases; nucleotides not matched to a gene: 8. Germline lookup yields CDR1 LNHDA and CDR2 SQIVND (reference sequence). The CDR3 contains 12 residues. The CDR3 coding sequence is TGTGCCAGAAGTGGGAGGGCTTTCGAGCAGTACTTC. Translation gives CARSGRAFEQYF.

This clone was counted only a few times. The chain uses TRBV6-4 and TRBJ2-3; 9 nucleotides agree with TRBD2. The CDR3 contains 15 residues. Germline CDR1 reads MRHNA; CDR2 reads SNTAGT. The V and J ends lost 4 bases and 2 bases, in that order; junction bases with no gene match: 4. CDR3 region: CASSATSGSTDTQYF. CDR3 bases: TGTGCCAGCAGTGCGACTAGCGGATCCACAGATACGCAGTATTTT.

This clone was seen ten or more times. This chain links TRBV4-3 with TRBJ2-6, with D possibly being TRBD2 (5 bases). The CDR3 extends over 16 amino acids. Germline V gene sequence: CDR1 LGHNA, CDR2 YSLEER. V was shortened by 4 bases and J by 1 base, with 11 bases between the two germline ends. The CDR3 coding sequence is TGCGCCAGCAGCCCTCGAGAGGGATCTGGGGCCAACGTCCTGACTTTC. Translating gives CASSPREGSGANVLTF.

This chain uses TRBV5-1 with TRBJ2-5, with TRBD1 matching 8 bases. The DNA end favors TRBJ2-7, so the J call may be wrong. The CDR3 contains 14 residues. Looked up from germline, CDR1 is SGHRS and CDR2 is YFSETQ. CDR3 bases: TGCGCCAGCAGCCTAGACAGGGGTCGGTACGAGCAGTACTTC. Amino acids: CASSLDRGRYEQYF.

This clone was found once. This chain links TRBV5-1 with TRBJ2-7, with a possible D match to TRBD2 (6 bases). Germline V lookup: CDR1 SGHRS, CDR2 YFSETQ. The length of the CDR3 is 16 residues. Between the trimmed V and J ends, which lost 6 bases and 2 bases, there was a span of 21 bases. CDR3 sequence: CASTSPGGTDTYEQYF. The DNA of the CDR3 is TGCGCCAGCACCTCCCCTGGGGGGACGGATACCTACGAGCAGTACTTC.

Note on this clone: One end of the junction is discordant with germline, which a read error may explain. This CDR3 is also generated by other DNA sequences in the sample. The chain carries TRBV19 and TRBJ1-4, with D possibly matching TRBD1 (6 bases). Germline-derived CDR1 and CDR2 are LNHDA and SQIVND (reference sequence). The CDR3 length is 14 residues. The CDR3 nucleotides are TGTGCCAGCAGTATTCGGGGGGCGCGAGAAAAACTGTTTTTT. It is translated as CASSIRGAREKLFF.

The V gene is TRBV7-9, the J gene TRBJ2-2, with a tentative D call TRBD1 (5 bases). This CDR3 contains 16 residues. V lost 2 bases and J 2 bases, leaving 12 bases between the germline ends. Germline CDR1 is SEHNR and CDR2 is FQNEAQ (reference sequence). Here the CDR3 DNA reads TGTGCCAGCAGCTTAACGGCCAGGGCAAACACCGGGGAGCTGTTTTTT. Amino acids: CASSLTARANTGELFF.

CDR3 in amino acids: CASSSTLLRTGGTDTQYF. Written as DNA, the CDR3 is TGTGCCAGCAGCTCCACCCTCCTCCGGACAGGGGGCACAGATACGCAGTATTTT. The V gene is TRBV7-9, the J gene TRBJ2-3, with 9 bases fitting TRBD1. Trimming cost V 4 bases and J 1 base; bases outside gene matches: 12. CDR1 and CDR2 from the germline V gene are SEHNR and FQNEAQ (reference sequence). The CDR3 is 18 residues long.

The genes are TRBV12-5 and TRBJ2-3; D may be TRBD1 (5 bases). Per the germline V gene, CDR1 is LGHNT and CDR2 is FRNRAP. Trimming left V 3 bases short and J 6 bases short, with 10 bases between. CDR3 size: 13 residues. The DNA of the CDR3 is TGTGCTAGTGGTTTCGGCACAGGCGATACGCAGTATTTT. Translation: CASGFGTGDTQYF.

This sequence joins TRBV4-1 and TRBJ1-2; TRBD1 agrees at 7 bases. In germline, CDR1 is MGHRA, CDR2 YSYEKL. There are 16 residues in the CDR3. The J segment lost 5 bases and the V segment lost 1 base, leaving 10 bases of the junction unmatched. In DNA, the CDR3 is TGCGCCAGCAGCCAAGGGGACAGCCGAATTGGGTATGGCTACACCTTC. Its protein product is CASSQGDSRIGYGYTF.

CDR3 coding DNA: TGCAGCGTTGGCGGACAAGTCGACTCCTACGAGCAGTACTTC. Translation: CSVGGQVDSYEQYF. The chain links TRBV29-1 to TRBJ2-7; D possibly corresponds to TRBD1 (5 bases). Trimming took off 4 bases at V and 0 bases at J, with 13 bases between the two ends. The CDR3 extends over 14 amino acids. CDR1 SQVTM and CDR2 ANQGSEA come from the germline V gene.

The chain is built from TRBV7-2 and TRBJ2-1; TRBD1 might be the D (5 bases). The CDR3 length is 15 residues. Germline V gene sequence: CDR1 SGHTA, CDR2 FQGNSA. Trimming removed 1 base at V and 4 bases at J, with 11 bases between. The CDR3 region has the DNA TGTGCCAGCAGCTTAGATTGGGGCCCTTACAATGAGCAGTTCTTC. Protein product: CASSLDWGPYNEQFF.

The rearrangement uses TRBV7-2 and TRBJ2-7, with 11 nucleotides matching TRBD1. In germline, CDR1 is SGHTA, CDR2 FQGNSA. This CDR3 contains 15 residues. With V trimmed by 3 bases and J by 5 bases, 6 bases remained unmatched. The CDR3 sequence is CASSFRDRGTHEQYF. CDR3 in DNA: TGTGCCAGCAGCTTCCGGGACAGGGGGACTCACGAGCAGTACTTC.

The chain links TRBV6-5 to TRBJ1-1, with D possibly TRBD1 on 6 matching bases. Trimming stripped 5 bases from V and 0 bases from J, with 13 bases between. The V gene's germline CDR1 is MNHEY and CDR2 SVGAGI. The CDR3 is made up of 15 amino acids. This chain's CDR3 is CASSPPGHMNTEAFF. The CDR3 nucleotides read TGTGCCAGCAGTCCCCCGGGACACATGAACACTGAAGCTTTCTTT.

This chain uses TRBV2 with TRBJ2-6; D is undetermined. The CDR3 is 15 amino acids. Trimming pared 3 bases from V and 7 bases from J, leaving 13 bases between. Germline values: CDR1 SNHLY, CDR2 FYNNEI. The CDR3 reads CASSDLVTLANVLTF. CDR3 sequence (DNA): TGTGCCAGCAGTGATTTGGTCACTTTAGCCAACGTCCTGACTTTC.

The V call is TRBV7-9, the J call TRBJ2-1, with no clear D. With 1 base removed from V and 6 bases from J, the gap between germline ends came to 4 bases. The CDR3 contains 12 residues. CDR1 is SEHNR and CDR2 is FQNEAQ in the germline V gene (reference sequence). The CDR3 coding sequence is TGTGCCAGCAGCTTAGGGAGCAATGAGCAGTTCTTC. Its protein is CASSLGSNEQFF.

V gene TRBV6-5 combines with J gene TRBJ1-2, with D possibly TRBD1 on 5 matching bases. Trimming took 0 bases from V and 4 from J, leaving 12 bases between them. The V gene's germline CDR1 is MNHEY and CDR2 SVGAGI. The CDR3 has 15 residues. The CDR3 sequence is CASSYSRQGTYGYTF. The CDR3, as DNA: TGTGCCAGCAGTTACTCAAGGCAGGGAACCTATGGCTACACCTTC.

J is TRBJ2-7 and V is TRBV19, with D possibly being TRBD1 (6 bases). V was clipped by 5 bases and J by 2 bases, with 13 bases between them. CDR3 length equals 14 residues. Germline V gene sequence: CDR1 LNHDA, CDR2 SQIVND (reference sequence). CDR3 sequence reads: CASSARQETYEQYF. As DNA, the CDR3 is TGTGCCAGTAGTGCTAGACAGGAAACCTACGAGCAGTACTTC.

The rearrangement links TRBV28 to TRBJ1-4; perhaps TRBD1 as D (6 bases). Germline V lookup: CDR1 MDHEN, CDR2 SYDVKM. Trimming pared 6 bases from V and 1 base from J, leaving 18 bases between. This CDR3 is built from 17 residues. In DNA form, the CDR3 reads TGTGCCAGCAGCCAAGCGGGGGCCATCGGAACTAATGAAAAACTGTTTTTT. It codes for CASSQAGAIGTNEKLFF.

The chain is built from TRBV4-2 and TRBJ1-6, with 8 bases aligning to TRBD1. This CDR3 comprises 15 residues. Germline trimming cut 3 bases from V and 8 bases from J; bases unmatched to any gene: 6. Germline V gene lookup returns CDR1 LGHNA and CDR2 YNFKEQ. CDR3 in DNA: TGTGCCAGCAGCCAGGCGGCACAGGGGGATTCACCCCTCCACTTT. The encoded protein is CASSQAAQGDSPLHF.

This clone was recorded only once. The CDR3 protein is CASSLQAGGVLNTDTQYF. The CDR3 DNA reads TGTGCCAGCAGTTTACAAGCGGGAGGGGTCCTGAACACAGATACGCAGTATTTT. This chain links TRBV28 with TRBJ2-3; 10 positions agree with TRBD2. The CDR3 has 18 residues. J lost 2 bases, V lost 2 bases, and 10 bases had no gene match. Germline loops: CDR1 MDHEN, CDR2 SYDVKM.

The chain uses TRBV7-3 and TRBJ2-7; TRBD2 agrees at 14 bases. CDR3 length: 15 residues. After removal of 5 bases from V and 5 bases from J, the junction contained 5 bases not matched to a gene. CDR1 and CDR2 (germline): SGHTA, FQGTGA. The CDR3 coding sequence is TGTGCCAGCAGCCCCGGGACTAGCGGGAGCCACGAGCAGTACTTC. Translation gives CASSPGTSGSHEQYF.